The rows below give T cell receptor beta chains drawn from one sample of a study of T cell changes during pregnancy in multiple sclerosis. Data came from immunoSEQ multiplex PCR; TCRdb stores just in-frame clones and leaves some out. In the table there are tens of thousands of clones, approximately 90% of which are singletons. The sequencing here drew on CD4+ T cells from peripheral blood mononuclear cells, taken in the first trimester of pregnancy. These receptors all come from a female donor with multiple sclerosis, enrolled in a pregnancy study. Both conserved end residues are part of each CDR3. D genes are given only for firm matches. Rows give clone size only sometimes, using once, few, many, or a class for an expanded clone.

v_call: TRBV28; clone_size: few; j_call: TRBJ1-1; d_call: NA; cdr3_aa: CASSPTGNTEAFF; cdr3_nt: TGTGCCAGCAGTCCCACCGGGAACACTGAAGCTTTCTTT
v_call: TRBV19; clone_size: NA; j_call: TRBJ1-5; d_call: NA; cdr3_aa: CASSMRNIGIPSYSNQPQHF; cdr3_nt: TGTGCCAGTAGTATGCGTAACATCGGGATCCCCAGTTATAGCAATCAGCCCCAGCATTTT
v_call: TRBV7-3; clone_size: NA; j_call: TRBJ2-2; d_call: NA; cdr3_aa: CASSLGPGELFF; cdr3_nt: TGTGCCAGCAGCTTAGGGCCCGGGGAGCTGTTTTTT
v_call: TRBV9; clone_size: NA; j_call: TRBJ1-6; d_call: TRBD1; cdr3_aa: CASSGDRANSPLHF; cdr3_nt: TGTGCCAGCAGCGGTGACAGGGCTAATTCACCCCTCCACTTT
v_call: TRBV30; clone_size: NA; j_call: TRBJ1-5; d_call: NA; cdr3_aa: CAWSPGSNQPQHF; cdr3_nt: TGTGCCTGGAGCCCAGGGTCAAATCAGCCCCAGCATTTT
v_call: TRBV23-1; clone_size: NA; j_call: TRBJ2-5; d_call: NA; cdr3_aa: CASSKGVTWQKSVETQYF; cdr3_nt: TGCGCCAGCAGCAAGGGGGTGACTTGGCAAAAGTCGGTAGAGACCCAGTACTTC
v_call: TRBV28; clone_size: NA; j_call: TRBJ1-1; d_call: TRBD1; cdr3_aa: CASSPPTGDWTEAFF; cdr3_nt: TGTGCCAGCAGTCCACCGACAGGGGATTGGACTGAAGCTTTCTTT
v_call: TRBV5-5; clone_size: NA; j_call: TRBJ1-2; d_call: TRBD1; cdr3_aa: CASSLDSFGTGGGYTF; cdr3_nt: TGTGCCAGCAGCTTGGATAGTTTCGGGACAGGGGGTGGCTACACCTTC
v_call: TRBV18; clone_size: medium-sized; j_call: TRBJ1-1; d_call: NA; cdr3_aa: CASSPLPGQGPNTEAFF; cdr3_nt: TGTGCCAGCTCACCACTTCCGGGACAAGGGCCGAACACTGAAGCTTTCTTT
v_call: TRBV4-2; clone_size: NA; j_call: TRBJ2-1; d_call: TRBD2; cdr3_aa: CASSQGGLAGTYNEQFF; cdr3_nt: TGTGCCAGCAGCCAAGGAGGACTAGCGGGAACCTACAATGAGCAGTTCTTC
v_call: TRBV5-1; clone_size: NA; j_call: TRBJ1-1; d_call: NA; cdr3_aa: CASSPGGLMNTEAFF; cdr3_nt: TGCGCCAGCAGCCCTGGGGGCCTGATGAACACTGAAGCTTTCTTT
v_call: TRBV29-1; clone_size: NA; j_call: TRBJ1-2; d_call: NA; cdr3_aa: CSSGWDYGYTF; cdr3_nt: TGCAGCTCAGGGTGGGACTATGGCTACACCTTC
v_call: TRBV6-1; clone_size: NA; j_call: TRBJ1-5; d_call: NA; cdr3_aa: CASSLDPGNQPQHF; cdr3_nt: TGTGCCAGCAGCCTCGACCCGGGGAATCAGCCCCAGCATTTT
v_call: TRBV19; clone_size: NA; j_call: TRBJ2-5; d_call: NA; cdr3_aa: CASSIAGTLGEETQYF; cdr3_nt: TGTGCCAGTAGTATAGCGGGCACCCTGGGAGAAGAGACCCAGTACTTC
v_call: TRBV29-1; clone_size: NA; j_call: TRBJ2-1; d_call: NA; cdr3_aa: CSVEGHLYNEQFF; cdr3_nt: TGCAGCGTTGAGGGACACCTATACAATGAGCAGTTCTTC
v_call: TRBV5-6; clone_size: NA; j_call: TRBJ1-3; d_call: NA; cdr3_aa: CASSADGENTIYF; cdr3_nt: TGTGCCAGCAGCGCAGACGGGGAAAACACCATATATTTT
v_call: TRBV18; clone_size: NA; j_call: TRBJ1-3; d_call: NA; cdr3_aa: CASTRSSGNTIYF; cdr3_nt: TGTGCCAGCACCAGAAGCTCTGGAAACACCATATATTTT
v_call: TRBV14; clone_size: NA; j_call: TRBJ2-1; d_call: TRBD2; cdr3_aa: CASSLPGGIIYNEQFF; cdr3_nt: TGTGCCAGCAGCCTCCCCGGGGGGATCATCTACAATGAGCAGTTCTTC
v_call: TRBV11-2; clone_size: NA; j_call: TRBJ2-1; d_call: TRBD1; cdr3_aa: CASSFAGTGANEQFF; cdr3_nt: TGTGCCAGCAGCTTTGCCGGGACAGGGGCGAATGAGCAGTTCTTC
v_call: TRBV9; clone_size: NA; j_call: TRBJ2-7; d_call: TRBD2; cdr3_aa: CASRDSGGRLLDGEQYF; cdr3_nt: TGTGCCAGCAGGGACTCCGGCGGGAGGCTTCTGGATGGCGAGCAGTACTTC
v_call: TRBV2; clone_size: NA; j_call: TRBJ1-5; d_call: TRBD1; cdr3_aa: CASNPDRGQGQPQHF; cdr3_nt: TGTGCCAGCAACCCCGACAGGGGGCAGGGTCAGCCCCAGCATTTT
v_call: TRBV30; clone_size: NA; j_call: TRBJ2-3; d_call: NA; cdr3_aa: CAWSVNEVTQYF; cdr3_nt: TGTGCCTGGAGTGTTAATGAGGTTACGCAGTATTTT
v_call: TRBV18; clone_size: NA; j_call: TRBJ2-3; d_call: TRBD1; cdr3_aa: CASSTLDRGRTDTQYF; cdr3_nt: TGTGCCAGCTCAACCCTGGACAGGGGGCGGACAGATACGCAGTATTTT
v_call: TRBV5-4; clone_size: few; j_call: TRBJ2-3; d_call: TRBD1; cdr3_aa: CASSLGQGITDTQYF; cdr3_nt: TGTGCCAGCAGCCTGGGACAGGGGATCACAGATACGCAGTATTTT
v_call: TRBV6-1; clone_size: once; j_call: TRBJ1-1; d_call: NA; cdr3_aa: CASSGGDTEAFF; cdr3_nt: TGTGCCAGCAGTGGAGGCGATACTGAAGCTTTCTTT
v_call: TRBV14; clone_size: once; j_call: TRBJ2-7; d_call: TRBD1; cdr3_aa: CASSQYRGDEQYF; cdr3_nt: TGTGCCAGCAGCCAATACAGGGGGGACGAGCAGTACTTC
v_call: TRBV27; clone_size: NA; j_call: TRBJ1-6; d_call: NA; cdr3_aa: CASSLGHRSPLHF; cdr3_nt: TGTGCCAGCAGTTTGGGGCACCGTTCACCCCTCCACTTT
v_call: TRBV5-1; clone_size: few; j_call: TRBJ1-1; d_call: TRBD1; cdr3_aa: CASSKGVAGGNTEAFF; cdr3_nt: TGCGCCAGCAGTAAAGGGGTGGCAGGGGGAAACACTGAAGCTTTCTTT
v_call: TRBV5-4; clone_size: NA; j_call: TRBJ1-3; d_call: NA; cdr3_aa: CASSLWAVGGNTIYF; cdr3_nt: TGTGCCAGCAGCCTCTGGGCCGTCGGAGGAAACACCATATATTTT
v_call: TRBV5-1; clone_size: NA; j_call: TRBJ2-5; d_call: TRBD1; cdr3_aa: CASSPWTGTQETQYF; cdr3_nt: TGCGCCAGCAGCCCCTGGACAGGGACACAAGAGACCCAGTACTTC
v_call: TRBV7-2; clone_size: NA; j_call: TRBJ1-5; d_call: NA; cdr3_aa: CASSLVEQGNQPQHF; cdr3_nt: TGTGCCAGCAGCTTAGTCGAACAGGGCAATCAGCCCCAGCATTTT
v_call: TRBV9; clone_size: NA; j_call: TRBJ2-7; d_call: TRBD1; cdr3_aa: CASSVATGMSYEQYF; cdr3_nt: TGTGCCAGCAGCGTAGCGACAGGGATGTCCTACGAGCAGTACTTC
v_call: TRBV18; clone_size: once; j_call: TRBJ2-3; d_call: NA; cdr3_aa: CASSPPPGSPTDTQYF; cdr3_nt: TGTGCCAGCTCACCCCCTCCCGGGTCCCCAACGGATACGCAGTATTTT
v_call: TRBV18; clone_size: NA; j_call: TRBJ2-5; d_call: NA; cdr3_aa: CASSLLAQETQYF; cdr3_nt: TGTGCCAGCTCACTCCTAGCGCAAGAGACCCAGTACTTC
v_call: TRBV5-4; clone_size: NA; j_call: TRBJ2-7; d_call: TRBD2; cdr3_aa: CASSLSGRLGEQYF; cdr3_nt: TGTGCCAGCAGCTTAAGCGGGAGATTGGGTGAGCAGTACTTC
v_call: TRBV9; clone_size: NA; j_call: TRBJ2-2; d_call: TRBD2; cdr3_aa: CASSVDGLAGVGRNTGELFF; cdr3_nt: TGTGCCAGCAGCGTAGATGGACTAGCGGGAGTGGGACGGAACACCGGGGAGCTGTTTTTT
v_call: TRBV28; clone_size: NA; j_call: TRBJ1-1; d_call: TRBD1; cdr3_aa: CASIQGTYTEAFF; cdr3_nt: TGTGCCAGCATACAGGGGACATATACTGAAGCTTTCTTT
v_call: TRBV11-2; clone_size: NA; j_call: TRBJ2-7; d_call: TRBD2; cdr3_aa: CASSLSGSSSYEQYF; cdr3_nt: TGTGCCAGCAGCCTTAGCGGGAGTAGCTCCTACGAGCAGTACTTC
v_call: TRBV2; clone_size: NA; j_call: TRBJ1-5; d_call: NA; cdr3_aa: CASSVGVVQPQHF; cdr3_nt: TGTGCCAGCAGTGTAGGAGTAGTTCAGCCCCAGCATTTT
v_call: TRBV30; clone_size: NA; j_call: TRBJ2-4; d_call: TRBD1; cdr3_aa: CAWTDDRARDIQYF; cdr3_nt: TGTGCCTGGACCGACGACAGGGCGCGGGACATTCAGTACTTC
v_call: TRBV28; clone_size: once; j_call: TRBJ1-1; d_call: NA; cdr3_aa: CASSFSGYGRTEAFF; cdr3_nt: TGTGCCAGCAGTTTTTCGGGATATGGTAGGACTGAAGCTTTCTTT
v_call: TRBV15; clone_size: NA; j_call: TRBJ1-2; d_call: NA; cdr3_aa: CATSRIYRDGYTF; cdr3_nt: TGTGCCACCAGCCGGATTTACAGGGATGGCTACACCTTC
v_call: TRBV11-2; clone_size: NA; j_call: TRBJ2-5; d_call: NA; cdr3_aa: CASSPLRDTKETQYF; cdr3_nt: TGTGCCAGCAGCCCTCTAAGGGACACGAAAGAGACCCAGTACTTC
v_call: TRBV5-4; clone_size: NA; j_call: TRBJ1-2; d_call: TRBD1; cdr3_aa: CASSQRGQAYGYTF; cdr3_nt: TGTGCCAGCAGCCAGAGGGGACAGGCCTATGGCTACACCTTC
v_call: TRBV30; clone_size: NA; j_call: TRBJ2-3; d_call: NA; cdr3_aa: CAWSVRRGRDTQYF; cdr3_nt: TGTGCCTGGAGTGTAAGGAGGGGTCGCGATACGCAGTATTTT
v_call: TRBV30; clone_size: NA; j_call: TRBJ2-1; d_call: TRBD1; cdr3_aa: CAWSDRGIRPLFF; cdr3_nt: TGTGCCTGGAGCGACAGGGGTATCAGGCCGCTGTTCTTC
v_call: TRBV18; clone_size: NA; j_call: TRBJ1-5; d_call: NA; cdr3_aa: CASSPQPNQPQHF; cdr3_nt: TGTGCCAGCTCACCACAGCCCAATCAGCCCCAGCATTTT
v_call: TRBV5-8; clone_size: once; j_call: TRBJ2-4; d_call: TRBD2; cdr3_aa: CASSLSLAGWGRNIQYF; cdr3_nt: TGTGCCAGCAGCTTGTCTTTAGCGGGATGGGGAAGAAACATTCAGTACTTC
v_call: TRBV19; clone_size: NA; j_call: TRBJ1-2; d_call: NA; cdr3_aa: CASTLYGAGAGYTF; cdr3_nt: TGTGCCAGTACCCTATACGGGGCGGGGGCCGGCTACACCTTC
v_call: TRBV28; clone_size: NA; j_call: TRBJ2-7; d_call: TRBD1; cdr3_aa: CASSFVDRGSEQYF; cdr3_nt: TGTGCCAGCAGTTTCGTAGACAGGGGCTCCGAGCAGTACTTC